This T cell receptor beta chain was sequenced for a study of neurological immune-mediated disorders. This clonotype was detected ten times or more. TCRdb recomputed calls from the 5' RACE reads with MiXCR, one row per CDR3 protein. The table lists some 16,000 distinct CDR3 sequences, 8.5% to 10% of them singletons. Germline loops: CDR1 MNHNY, CDR2 SVGAGI (reference sequence). The V and J ends lost 2 bases and 3 bases respectively, with 8 bases between them. This CDR3 region has 13 residues. The controls, all healthy individuals, were blood bank volunteers in Maryland, USA. The TCR sequence derives from a man aged 45-60 years in good health. The V gene is TRBV6-6, the J gene TRBJ2-7; D is ambiguous. Sequenced sample: CD8+ T cells from blood. The CDR3 spells CASSYPANYEQYF. CDR3 DNA sequence: TGTGCCAGCAGTTACCCCGCTAACTACGAGCAGTACTTC.